These T cell receptor beta chains were read from a single sample in a study of coeliac disease. Only in-frame clones appear in the TCRdb table, and some are missing; sequencing was by immunoSEQ multiplex PCR. The sample includes roughly 3,100 clones, around three quarters of them seen just once. Sequenced input: intraepithelial lymphocytes from the gut. These receptors all come from a man between 18 and 35 years old with celiac disease on a gluten-free diet. Both conserved end residues are part of each CDR3. A D gene is named only where the DNA matches it firmly. Clone size is stated in some rows and not others, as once, few, many or a class when expanded.

d_gene	j_gene	abundance	v_gene	CDR3nt	CDR3aa
TRBD1	TRBJ2-7	.	TRBV28	TGTGCCAGCAGTTTACTCGGGACAGGCCCCTACGAGCAGTACTTC	CASSLLGTGPYEQYF
.	TRBJ2-7	.	TRBV7-2	TGTGCCAGCAGCTTAGCCAGGAACGTTTACGAGCAGTACTTC	CASSLARNVYEQYF
.	TRBJ2-7	.	TRBV19	TGTGCCAGTAAAAGTGAGACCTACGAGCAGTACTTC	CASKSETYEQYF
.	TRBJ2-3	.	TRBV27	TGTGCCAGCAGTTACCAGACAGGCACAGATACGCAGTATTTT	CASSYQTGTDTQYF
TRBD1	TRBJ1-2	.	TRBV10-3	TGTGCCACCGCAACGGATTCAGGGTTAACAGGGGATGATGGCTACACCTTC	CATATDSGLTGDDGYTF
.	TRBJ1-1	.	TRBV9	TGTGCCAGCAGCGTAGGTCAGGCCTTGAACACTGAAGCTTTCTTT	CASSVGQALNTEAFF
TRBD1	TRBJ1-2	.	TRBV5-4	TGTGCCAGCAGCCCCCCCGGGACAGGAGCTAACTATGGCTACACCTTC	CASSPPGTGANYGYTF
.	TRBJ1-2	.	TRBV11-2	TGTGCCAGCAGCTTTCAGGGGCAAGGCTACACCTTC	CASSFQGQGYTF
.	TRBJ2-2	.	TRBV28	TGTGCCAGCAGTCTCTTTCGGACAGACACCGGGGAGCTGTTTTTT	CASSLFRTDTGELFF
.	TRBJ1-3	.	TRBV7-9	TGTGCCAGCAGCCCTTCTGGAAACACCATATATTTT	CASSPSGNTIYF
.	TRBJ2-2	.	TRBV7-7	TGTGCCAGCAGCTCGCTGGGAGGGGGAGACACCGGGGAGCTGTTTTTT	CASSSLGGGDTGELFF
.	TRBJ2-3	.	TRBV5-5	TGTGCCAGCAGGTCTACCAGGATAAGCACAGATACGCAGTATTTT	CASRSTRISTDTQYF
TRBD1	TRBJ1-1	.	TRBV5-1	TGCGCCAGCAGCATAAGGGCAGGGGGCGAGAACACTGAAGCTTTCTTT	CASSIRAGGENTEAFF
.	TRBJ2-7	.	TRBV29-1	TGCAGCGTCCGGAGTTTGAACGAGCAGTACTTC	CSVRSLNEQYF
TRBD2	TRBJ2-7	few	TRBV11-2	TGTGCCAGCAGCTCCGGGGGGAAAACCCCTTTCTACGAGCAGTACTTC	CASSSGGKTPFYEQYF
.	TRBJ2-7	.	TRBV11-2	TGTGCCAGCAGCTTGCAGAATAACGAGCAGTACTTC	CASSLQNNEQYF
.	TRBJ1-1	.	TRBV6-5	TGTGCCAGCAGTTACTCCTTTCGGGGCACTGAAGCTTTCTTT	CASSYSFRGTEAFF
.	TRBJ1-5	.	TRBV5-5	TGTGCCAGCAGCCTAAGACTCGAACCTCCCCAGCATTTT	CASSLRLEPPQHF
.	TRBJ1-2	few	TRBV29-1	TGCAGCGTTGTGTGGGGGGGAGCCTATGGCTACACCTTC	CSVVWGGAYGYTF
TRBD1	TRBJ1-6	.	TRBV30	TGTGCCTGGAGTATTGAGACAGGGGTAGTCTCCCTTTTTAATTCACCCCTCCACTTT	CAWSIETGVVSLFNSPLHF
TRBD1	TRBJ2-2	.	TRBV30	TGTGCCTGCAATCGACGGACAGGGTTTGTAACCGGGGAGCTGTTTTTT	CACNRRTGFVTGELFF
TRBD2	TRBJ2-7	.	TRBV19	TGTGCCAGTAGTATGGTGGGACTAGACTACGAGCAGTACTTC	CASSMVGLDYEQYF